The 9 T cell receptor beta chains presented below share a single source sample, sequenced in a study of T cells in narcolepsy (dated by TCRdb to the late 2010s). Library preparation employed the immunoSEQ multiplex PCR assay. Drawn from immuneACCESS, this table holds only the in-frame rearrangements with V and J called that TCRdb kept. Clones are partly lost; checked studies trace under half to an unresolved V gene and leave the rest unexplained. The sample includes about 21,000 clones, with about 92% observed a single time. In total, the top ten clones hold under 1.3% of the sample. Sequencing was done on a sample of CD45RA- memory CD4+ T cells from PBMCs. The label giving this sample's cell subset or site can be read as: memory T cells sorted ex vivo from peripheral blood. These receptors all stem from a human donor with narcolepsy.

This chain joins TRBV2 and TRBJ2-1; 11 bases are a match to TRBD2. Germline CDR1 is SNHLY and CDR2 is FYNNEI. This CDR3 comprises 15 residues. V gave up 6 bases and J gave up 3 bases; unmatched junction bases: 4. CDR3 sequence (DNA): TGTGCCAGCAGCCTTCTAGCGGGAGGCTACAATGAGCAGTTCTTC. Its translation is CASSLLAGGYNEQFF. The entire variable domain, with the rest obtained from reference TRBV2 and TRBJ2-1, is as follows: EPEVTQTPSHQVTQMGQEVILRCVPISNHLYFYWYRQILGQKVEFLVSFYNNEISEKSEIFDDQFSVERPDGSNFTLKIRSTKLEDSAMYFCASSLLAGGYNEQFFGPGTRLTVL.

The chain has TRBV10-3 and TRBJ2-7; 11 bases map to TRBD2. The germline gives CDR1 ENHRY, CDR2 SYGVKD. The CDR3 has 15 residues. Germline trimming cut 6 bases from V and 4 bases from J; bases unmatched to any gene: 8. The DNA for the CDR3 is TGTGCCATCAGCGGTGCCGGGACTAGCGGATACGAGCAGTACTTC. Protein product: CAISGAGTSGYEQYF.

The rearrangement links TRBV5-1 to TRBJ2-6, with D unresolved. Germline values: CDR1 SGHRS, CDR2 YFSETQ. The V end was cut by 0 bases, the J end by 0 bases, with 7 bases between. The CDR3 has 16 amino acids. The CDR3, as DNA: TGCGCCAGCAGCTTGGGGGATTACTCTGGGGCCAACGTCCTGACTTTC. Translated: CASSLGDYSGANVLTF.

The CDR3, as DNA: TGTGCCAGCAGTTGGAGGGGGACTGAAGCTTTCTTT. It codes for CASSWRGTEAFF. The chain recombines TRBV6-5 with TRBJ1-1; tentative D call: TRBD1 (6 bases). This CDR3 is 12 amino acids long. Germline loops: CDR1 MNHEY, CDR2 SVGAGI. V lost 4 bases, J lost 5 bases, and 8 bases lay in between.

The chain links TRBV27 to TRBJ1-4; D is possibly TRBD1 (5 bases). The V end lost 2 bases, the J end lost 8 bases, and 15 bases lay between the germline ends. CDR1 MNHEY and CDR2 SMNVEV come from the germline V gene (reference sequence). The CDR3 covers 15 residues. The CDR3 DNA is TGTGCCAGCAGTTTAGTCGGGGCCGGAAGGGAAAAACTGTTTTTT. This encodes CASSLVGAGREKLFF.

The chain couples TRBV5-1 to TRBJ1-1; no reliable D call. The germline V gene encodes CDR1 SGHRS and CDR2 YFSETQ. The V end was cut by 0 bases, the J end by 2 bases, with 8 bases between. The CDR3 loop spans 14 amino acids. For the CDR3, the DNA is TGCGCCAGCAGCTTGGGACCCCTCAACACTGAAGCTTTCTTT. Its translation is CASSLGPLNTEAFF.

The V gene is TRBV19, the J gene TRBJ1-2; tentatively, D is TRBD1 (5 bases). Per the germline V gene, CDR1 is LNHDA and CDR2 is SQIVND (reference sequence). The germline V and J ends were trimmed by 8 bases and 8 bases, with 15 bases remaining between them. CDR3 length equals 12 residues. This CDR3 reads CASPRGGGGYTF. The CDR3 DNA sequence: TGTGCCAGTCCCCGGGGGGGAGGGGGCTACACCTTC.

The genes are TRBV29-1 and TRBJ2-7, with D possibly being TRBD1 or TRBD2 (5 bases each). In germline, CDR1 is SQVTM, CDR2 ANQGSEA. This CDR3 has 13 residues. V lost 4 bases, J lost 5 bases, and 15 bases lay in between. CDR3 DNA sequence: TGCAGCGTTGCAAGTACCAGGGAGAACGAGCAGTACTTC. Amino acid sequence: CSVASTRENEQYF.

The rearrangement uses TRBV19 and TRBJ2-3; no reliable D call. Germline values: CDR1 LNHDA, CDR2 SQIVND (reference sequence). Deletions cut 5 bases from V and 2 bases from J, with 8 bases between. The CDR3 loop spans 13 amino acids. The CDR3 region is CASSWGNTDTQYF. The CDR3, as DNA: TGTGCCAGTAGTTGGGGAAACACAGATACGCAGTATTTT.